The clone carrying this T cell receptor beta chain was detected only once. Its specificity is not known. J lost 6 bases, V lost 1 base, and 8 bases had no gene match. In germline, CDR1 is SGHVS, CDR2 FNYEAQ. The CDR3 loop spans 16 amino acids. The method was immunoSEQ multiplex PCR; TCRdb's version includes in-frame clones alone and lacks a portion of them. The sample has tens of thousands of clones, 70% seen once. Within the ViraFEST assay, antigen-specific CD4+ T cells underwent expansion with viral peptide pools prior to sequencing. At the end of approximately 10 days of culture, CD4+ T cells were isolated. No vaccinee had earlier SARS-CoV-2 infection, and nucleocapsid antibodies were negative. The entry originates in a study of vaccination effects on CD4 cells after COVID-19. The overall study: Each participant was given two doses of one vaccine (BNT162b2 or mRNA-1273).

The sequence was collected from a human donor who received a COVID-19 vaccine. The source was CD4+ T cells from PBMCs cultured with SARS-CoV-2 spike peptides, collected before COVID-19 vaccination. J is TRBJ1-4 and V is TRBV7-6; 7 bases match TRBD1. CDR3 residues: CASSLEPTGRDEKLFF. CDR3 sequence (DNA): TGTGCCAGCAGCTTAGAACCGACAGGGAGAGATGAAAAACTGTTTTTT. The entire variable domain, with the rest obtained from reference TRBV7-6 and TRBJ1-4, is as follows: GAGVSQSPRYKVTKRGQDVALRCDPISGHVSLYWYRQALGQGPEFLTYFNYEAQQDKSGLPNDRFSAERPEGSISTLTIQRTEQRDSAMYRCASSLEPTGRDEKLFFGSGTQLSVL.